Reported below is one TCR beta chain. Its antigen remains unknown. This record belongs to a study of cytomegalovirus exposure and HLA in healthy donors. Germline V CDR1 and CDR2: SEHNR, FQNEAQ (reference sequence). CDR3 length: 15 residues. Germline trimming cut 5 bases from V and 4 bases from J; bases unmatched to any gene: 5. The PCR ran on 60 Vbeta and 13 Jbeta primers. Clones were sequenced by immunoSEQ multiplex PCR, and TCRdb holds only the in-frame ones, with some missing. The sample lists about 190,000 clones, about 87% occurring once. Study-wide findings and caveats: Links to common viral pathogens appeared, in a later analysis, for several of the most significant clusters. For presence/absence analyses, sequencing depth was assumed to be roughly uniform across donors.

The sequencing sample was made of PBMCs. The receptor was derived from a man aged 25 to 40 in good health and CMV-seronegative. The chain employs TRBV7-9 and TRBJ2-7; TRBD2 agrees at 13 bases. CDR3 bases: TGTGCCAGCAGCCCGGGACTAGCGGGATCTTACGAGCAGTACTTC. It is translated as CASSPGLAGSYEQYF.